This passage covers 28 T cell receptor beta chains from one sample sequenced in a study of breast tumors, draining lymph nodes, adjacent tissues. TCRdb used MiXCR to reprocess the multiplex PCR reads, holding one entry per CDR3 protein. The top ten clones hold roughly 10% of a sample with approximately 37,000 distinct CDR3 sequences, roughly 36% of them seen once. The specimen was breast tumor tissue. The receptors originated from a female donor with breast cancer. Some clones in this sample may be carry-over from other donors' samples.

This clonotype was seen ten or more times. This chain uses TRBV2 with TRBJ2-7, with TRBD1 identical over 7 bases. V was pared by 4 bases and J by 3 bases, with 9 bases of the junction left unmatched. Germline assignment: CDR1 SNHLY and CDR2 FYNNEI. The CDR3 sequence is 15 residues long. In nucleotides, the CDR3 is TGTGCCAGCAGTGCCTCCGGGACAGCTCGCTACGAGCAGTACTTC. Encoded protein: CASSASGTARYEQYF.

This clonotype was picked up many times. The chain couples TRBV28 to TRBJ2-2; possibly TRBD1 for D (5 bases). This CDR3 is built from 15 residues. The ends were cut back, 4 bases at V and 3 bases at J, with 12 bases in the middle. In germline, CDR1 is MDHEN, CDR2 SYDVKM. The CDR3 region is CASSSRGEYTGELFF. Here the CDR3 DNA reads TGTGCCAGCAGTTCAAGGGGCGAGTACACCGGGGAGCTGTTTTTT.

This clonotype was seen at least ten times. This chain connects TRBV7-2 to TRBJ2-1; TRBD2 matches at 8 bases. Germline assignment: CDR1 SGHTA and CDR2 FQGNSA. CDR3 length: 15 residues. Germline trimming cut 1 base from V and 7 bases from J; bases unmatched to any gene: 6. CDR3 in amino acids: CASSLDGTRRNEQFF. For the CDR3, the DNA is TGTGCCAGCAGCTTAGATGGGACTAGACGGAATGAGCAGTTCTTC.

This clonotype was found many times. The chain employs TRBV11-3 and TRBJ2-2, with D unresolved. The CDR3 runs 13 residues. Germline assignment: CDR1 SGHNT and CDR2 YENEEA. V gave up 0 bases and J gave up 6 bases, with 5 bases separating them. In nucleotides, the CDR3 is TGTGCCAGCAGCTTAGACTTTGCCGGGGAGCTGTTTTTT. The encoded protein is CASSLDFAGELFF.

In the case of this clonotype: The junction departs from the called germline gene at one end, perhaps through a read error. The chain is built from TRBV6-1 and TRBJ2-2; TRBD2 agrees at 16 bases. The CDR3 runs to 21 residues. The germline V gene has CDR1 MNHNS and CDR2 SASEGT. The chain's CDR3 is CASQDLGGLAGGPANTGELLF. CDR3 DNA: TGTGCCAGCCAGGACCTTGGGGGACTAGCGGGAGGGCCCGCGAACACCGGGGAGCTGCTTTTT.

V is TRBV19 and J is TRBJ2-2; TRBD1 agrees at 7 bases. This CDR3 has 15 amino acids. The ends lost 5 bases at V and 1 base at J; junction bases unmatched: 4. Germline CDR1 reads LNHDA; CDR2 reads SQIVND (reference sequence). CDR3 nucleotides: TGTGCCAGTAGTCCCCGGACAGGGAACACCGGGGAGCTGTTTTTT. Translated: CASSPRTGNTGELFF.

This clonotype was recorded many times. This chain connects TRBV28 to TRBJ1-2; D is unclear. The CDR3 is 16 residues long. The ends were cut back, 5 bases at V and 0 bases at J, with 16 bases in the middle. Per the germline V gene, CDR1 is MDHEN and CDR2 is SYDVKM. The CDR3 loop reads CASSLFQPTSNYGYTF. The DNA of the CDR3 is TGTGCCAGCAGTCTCTTCCAGCCTACTTCTAACTATGGCTACACCTTC.

The V gene is TRBV20-1, the J gene TRBJ2-7; the match to TRBD2 covers 15 bases. CDR1 is DFQATT, CDR2 SNEGSKA, per germline (reference sequence). V lost 5 bases and J lost 2; bases outside the gene matches: 10. The CDR3 is 17 amino acids. The CDR3 coding sequence is TGCAGTGCTCAGAGGGGGACTAGCGGGAGGAGTCCCTACGAGCAGTACTTC. This encodes CSAQRGTSGRSPYEQYF.

J is TRBJ2-3 and V is TRBV12-3 or TRBV12-4, with 7 bases matching TRBD1. After removal of 5 bases from V and 2 bases from J, the junction contained 7 bases not matched to a gene. This CDR3 has 15 residues. CDR3 loop: CASSTRQGDTDTQYF. The CDR3 region has the DNA TGTGCCAGCAGTACCCGACAGGGAGACACAGATACGCAGTATTTT.

On this clonotype: One end of the junction varies from germline; a read error may be responsible. V usage is TRBV10-2 and J usage is TRBJ2-5, with D possibly TRBD2 on 5 matching bases. The germline V gene has CDR1 WSHSY and CDR2 SAAADI. This CDR3 region has 13 residues. For the CDR3, the DNA is TGCGCCAGCAGTGAGTCGGAGGAAGAGGCCCAGTACTTC. It translates to CASSESEEEAQYF.

The chain combines TRBV28 with TRBJ2-7; D not certain. Germline V gives CDR1 MDHEN, CDR2 SYDVKM. This CDR3 is 13 amino acids long. Trimming took off 4 bases at V and 4 bases at J, with 11 bases between the two ends. The CDR3 nucleotides are TGTGCCAGCAGTTCCTCTGACAAGTACGAGCAGTACTTC. Its translation: CASSSSDKYEQYF.

The table lists this clonotype with many counts. The J gene is TRBJ2-3, the V gene TRBV4-2, with TRBD2 as a possible D gene (6 bases). V lost 0 bases, J lost 0 bases, and 7 bases lay in between. CDR3 length: 15 amino acids. Germline V gives CDR1 LGHNA, CDR2 YNFKEQ. The CDR3 coding sequence is TGTGCCAGCAGCCAAGAGCTAGCGAGCACAGATACGCAGTATTTT. Its protein product is CASSQELASTDTQYF.

This clonotype occurred a few times. The chain combines TRBV4-3 with TRBJ2-2; D may be TRBD1 (6 bases). V gave up 3 bases and J gave up 3 bases, with 20 bases separating them. The V gene's germline CDR1 is LGHNA and CDR2 YSLEER. The CDR3 runs 18 residues. CDR3 DNA sequence: TGCGCCAGCAGCCAGTCACATGACCGGGACACCTACACCGGGGAGCTGTTTTTT. This sequence encodes CASSQSHDRDTYTGELFF.

A word on this clonotype: A read error may be the cause here, since a much bigger clone is one base away. V and J are TRBV6-5 and TRBJ2-5; tentatively, D is TRBD1 (5 bases). Germline V gene lookup returns CDR1 MNHEY and CDR2 SVGAGI. The V and J ends lost 5 bases and 6 bases respectively, with 13 bases between them. The CDR3 spans 13 residues. As DNA, the CDR3 is TGTGCCAGCAGTAGGGGCTACTCGCAGACCCAGTACTTC. It specifies CASSRGYSQTQYF.

Of note for this clonotype: This may come from a read error, since a much larger clone is one base off. The chain uses TRBV4-3 and TRBJ2-3; D not certain. The CDR3 sequence is 16 residues long. Germline V gene lookup returns CDR1 LGHNA and CDR2 YSLEER. DNA for the CDR3: TGCGTCAGCAGCCAAGATAGAGGAAGAGGTGCAGATACGCAGTATTTT. It encodes CVSSQDRGRGADTQYF.

There are many counts of this clonotype. This rearrangement joins TRBV7-8 to TRBJ2-3; TRBD2 matches at 9 bases. CDR1 SGHVS and CDR2 FQNEAQ come from the germline V gene. J gave up 3 bases and V 3 bases, and 4 bases lay outside the gene matches. The CDR3 is 15 amino acids. The CDR3 sequence is CASSFSGSRTDTQYF. CDR3 DNA sequence: TGTGCCAGCAGCTTTAGCGGGAGCAGGACAGATACGCAGTATTTT.

This rearrangement joins TRBV5-4 to TRBJ1-3, with 11 positions matching TRBD1. The CDR3 is 15 residues long. V was pared by 4 bases and J by 2 bases, with 2 bases of the junction left unmatched. Per germline, CDR1 SGHNT and CDR2 YYREEE (reference sequence). The DNA for the CDR3 is TGTGCCAGCAGCCCGGGACAGGGGGCTGGAAACACCATATATTTT. It encodes CASSPGQGAGNTIYF.

This clonotype was seen repeatedly, ten times or more. The V call is TRBV5-6, the J call TRBJ2-7; the match to TRBD2 covers 11 bases. The CDR3 has 15 amino acids. CDR1 SGHDT and CDR2 YYEEEE come from the germline V gene. V lost 5 bases and J lost 2; bases outside the gene matches: 6. The CDR3 spells CASRRGLAEAYEQYF. The CDR3 bases are TGTGCCAGCAGACGGGGACTAGCGGAGGCCTACGAGCAGTACTTC.

The rearrangement uses TRBV3-1 and TRBJ1-4; a possible D gene is TRBD1 (6 bases). This CDR3 contains 15 residues. Germline CDR1 is LGHDT and CDR2 is YNNKEL (reference sequence). Deletions cut 5 bases from V and 2 bases from J, with 12 bases between. As DNA, the CDR3 is TGTGCCAGCAGCTTCCCAGGGGTGACTAATGAAAAACTGTTTTTT. Amino acids: CASSFPGVTNEKLFF.

This clonotype was seen only once. J is TRBJ2-7 and V is TRBV27, with 8 bases identical to TRBD1. Germline CDR1 and CDR2: MNHEY and SMNVEV (reference sequence). The CDR3 loop spans 15 amino acids. J gave up 4 bases and V 2 bases, and 7 bases lay outside the gene matches. CDR3 DNA: TGTGCCAGCAGTTTACGAGGACAGGGCGTTTACGAGCAGTACTTC. It encodes CASSLRGQGVYEQYF.

This clonotype showed up many times. This chain uses TRBV7-8 with TRBJ2-2, with D perhaps matching TRBD1 (6 bases). The germline V gene has CDR1 SGHVS and CDR2 FQNEAQ. The V gene lost 3 bases and the J gene lost 1 base, with 24 bases spanning the gap. The CDR3 covers 20 residues. CDR3: CASSLGASSTPSRNTGELFF. Written as DNA, the CDR3 is TGTGCCAGCAGCTTGGGGGCTTCTAGCACACCAAGTCGGAACACCGGGGAGCTGTTTTTT.

The chain recombines TRBV30 with TRBJ2-3; D is unresolved. Germline V lookup: CDR1 GTSNPN, CDR2 SVGIG (reference sequence). V shed 1 base and J shed 2 bases, with 7 bases lying between them. The CDR3 is made up of 13 amino acids. The CDR3 spells CAWSASSTDTQYF. CDR3 bases: TGTGCCTGGAGTGCATCCTCCACAGATACGCAGTATTTT.

This clonotype was counted once. The chain couples TRBV28 to TRBJ2-1; TRBD2 matches 14 bases. The V gene's germline CDR1 is MDHEN and CDR2 SYDVKM. Trimming cost V 3 bases and J 13 bases; bases outside gene matches: 11. The CDR3 has 16 amino acids. CDR3 region: CASSFPGLAGANGQFF. The CDR3 nucleotides are TGTGCCAGCAGTTTTCCGGGACTAGCGGGGGCTAATGGACAGTTCTTC.

On this clonotype: This may be a read error: a much more frequent sequence differs by one nucleotide. The gene calls are TRBV5-4 and TRBJ2-5; no firm D call. Between the trimmed V and J ends, which lost 4 bases and 2 bases, there was a span of 15 bases. Germline CDR1 is SGHNT and CDR2 is YYREEE (reference sequence). CDR3 size: 15 residues. As DNA, the CDR3 is TGTGCCAGCAGCACCGATGGCAGGCCACAAGAGACCCAGTACTTC. It is translated as CASSTDGRPQETQYF. The full variable domain, in which reference TRBV5-4 and TRBJ2-5 provide the parts outside the CDR3, is ETGVTQSPTHLIKTRGQQVTLRCSSQSGHNTVSWYQQALGQGPQFIFQYYREEENGRGNFPPRFSGLQFPNYSSELNVNALELDDSALYLCASSTDGRPQETQYFGPGTRLLVL.

This clonotype was recorded at least ten times. The chain employs TRBV19 and TRBJ2-7, with 9 bases aligning to TRBD2. V trimming: 5 bases; J trimming: 3 bases; junction bases outside the gene matches: 14. Germline V gene data show CDR1 as LNHDA and CDR2 as SQIVND (reference sequence). The CDR3 runs to 17 residues. The CDR3 region has the DNA TGTGCCAGTAGTTCCCAGGGTTCGAGCGGGGGGAGCTACGAGCAGTACTTC. Its translation: CASSSQGSSGGSYEQYF.

About this clonotype itself: Possible read error: a much larger clone is one base away. The V and J genes are TRBV20-1 and TRBJ2-7; TRBD1 agrees at 9 bases. This CDR3 region has 13 residues. Per germline, CDR1 DFQATT and CDR2 SNEGSKA (reference sequence). The V and J ends lost 6 bases and 3 bases, in that order; junction bases with no gene match: 6. The CDR3, as DNA: TGCAGTGCCTGCCGGGACAGGGTCTACGAGCAGTACTTC. Translating gives CSACRDRVYEQYF.

This clonotype has a count of ten or more. The chain uses TRBV7-6 and TRBJ2-5; tentatively, D is TRBD2 (6 bases). Germline V CDR1 and CDR2: SGHVS, FNYEAQ. This CDR3 has 11 amino acids. V lost 7 bases, J lost 4 bases, and 7 bases lay in between. The CDR3 DNA reads as TGTGCCAGCACCGGGGGAGAGACCCAGTACTTC. The encoded protein is CASTGGETQYF.

This clonotype was counted at least ten times. The rearrangement links TRBV6-1 to TRBJ2-3, with D possibly TRBD1 on 6 matching bases. With 4 bases removed from V and 8 bases from J, the gap between germline ends came to 13 bases. The CDR3 has 13 residues. The germline V gene encodes CDR1 MNHNS and CDR2 SASEGT. CDR3 loop: CASSAVRGGTQYF. CDR3 nucleotides: TGTGCCAGCAGTGCCGTCAGGGGCGGTACGCAGTATTTT.